One and the same sample provided the 32 T cell receptor beta chains below, sequenced in a study of PD-L1 blockade in urothelial cancer. Using immunoSEQ multiplex PCR, the repertoire was profiled, and TCRdb retains in-frame clones only, with some absent. The data hold approximately 37,000 clones, with around 83% observed a single time. The starting material was PBMCs, obtained around atezolizumab (anti-PD-L1) treatment. All receptors derive from a man between 60 and 75 years old with urothelial cancer.

The chain has TRBV7-2 and TRBJ1-5, with 9 bases fitting TRBD1. The V and J ends lost 5 bases and 6 bases, in that order; junction bases with no gene match: 11. This CDR3 is built from 16 residues. The germline V gene encodes CDR1 SGHTA and CDR2 FQGNSA. The CDR3, as DNA: TGTGCCAGCAGCCCTTGGGACAGGGAAAAACGTCAGCCCCAGCATTTT. Translating gives CASSPWDREKRQPQHF.

The V call is TRBV2, the J call TRBJ1-1; 8 bases line up with TRBD1. The CDR3 consists of 12 residues. J lost 9 bases, V lost 6 bases, and 6 bases had no gene match. Per germline, CDR1 SNHLY and CDR2 FYNNEI. The CDR3 sequence is CASREDREKAFF. CDR3 in DNA: TGTGCCAGCAGAGAGGACAGGGAAAAAGCTTTCTTT.

This clone was observed a single time. CDR3 loop: CASRRQGSSYEQYF. CDR3 sequence (DNA): TGTGCCAGCAGGAGACAGGGGAGCTCCTACGAGCAGTACTTC. This chain links TRBV6-1 with TRBJ2-7; 8 bases fit TRBD1. V gave up 6 bases and J gave up 0 bases; unmatched junction bases: 4. Germline CDR1 is MNHNS and CDR2 is SASEGT. There are 14 residues in the CDR3.

A single count supports this clone. The rearrangement joins TRBV19 to TRBJ2-1, with 11 nucleotides matching TRBD2. From germline, CDR1 is LNHDA and CDR2 SQIVND (reference sequence). The CDR3 sequence is 14 residues long. V lost 6 bases, J lost 7 bases, and 5 bases stayed unmatched. CDR3 protein: CASRPGLAVNEQFF. The CDR3 DNA is TGTGCCAGTAGGCCGGGACTAGCGGTAAATGAGCAGTTCTTC.

V gene TRBV5-8 combines with J gene TRBJ1-2, with D perhaps TRBD1 (6 bases). This CDR3 has 14 residues. Germline V CDR1 and CDR2: SGHTS, YDEGEE. Trimming stripped 3 bases from V and 3 bases from J, with 12 bases between. The CDR3 sequence is CASSSQGIDYGYTF. In DNA form, the CDR3 reads TGTGCCAGCAGCTCACAGGGAATCGACTATGGCTACACCTTC.

This chain links TRBV7-2 with TRBJ2-5; TRBD2 agrees at 10 bases. Per the germline V gene, CDR1 is SGHTA and CDR2 is FQGNSA. CDR3 length: 14 amino acids. V trimming: 3 bases; J trimming: 4 bases; junction bases outside the gene matches: 2. The CDR3 DNA is TGTGCCAGCAGCTTTAAGCGGGGGGGAGAGACCCAGTACTTC. Translation gives CASSFKRGGETQYF.

The CDR3 DNA reads as TGTGCCAGCAGCGAGGGAGGGACCCTATATGGCTACACCTTC. This encodes CASSEGGTLYGYTF. The rearrangement joins TRBV9 to TRBJ1-2, with D maybe TRBD1 (5 bases). V dropped 3 bases and J dropped 5 bases, with 14 bases sitting between them. Per the germline V gene, CDR1 is SGDLS and CDR2 is YYNGEE. The CDR3 length is 14 residues.

The chain carries TRBV28 and TRBJ1-1; 7 bases agree with TRBD1. From germline, CDR1 is MDHEN and CDR2 SYDVKM. The CDR3 extends over 13 amino acids. The trim removed 6 bases at V and 4 bases at J, leaving 5 bases unmatched. The CDR3 sequence is CASRGRDSTEAFF. For the CDR3, the DNA is TGTGCCAGCAGGGGCCGGGACAGCACTGAAGCTTTCTTT.

This rearrangement joins TRBV7-8 to TRBJ1-2, with 7 nucleotides matching TRBD1. Germline V gene sequence: CDR1 SGHVS, CDR2 FQNEAQ. This CDR3 has 16 amino acids. With 5 bases clipped from V and 2 bases from J, the junction kept 11 bases outside the gene matches. CDR3 amino acids: CASSPQGRGVNYGYTF. In nucleotides, the CDR3 is TGTGCCAGCAGCCCTCAAGGCAGGGGGGTGAACTATGGCTACACCTTC.

V usage is TRBV6-1 and J usage is TRBJ2-3, with a weak D call TRBD1 (6 bases). V was trimmed by 7 bases and J by 2 bases, leaving 16 bases between them. The length of the CDR3 is 15 residues. Germline V gene lookup returns CDR1 MNHNS and CDR2 SASEGT. The CDR3 bases are TGTGCCAGCACCACCTCTAGGGGGTACACAGATACGCAGTATTTT. The encoded protein is CASTTSRGYTDTQYF.

The chain couples TRBV5-1 to TRBJ2-7; 12 positions match TRBD1. The CDR3 runs 19 residues. Germline V gene sequence: CDR1 SGHRS, CDR2 YFSETQ. V was pared by 7 bases and J by 6 bases, with 23 bases of the junction left unmatched. In DNA, the CDR3 is TGCGCCAGCGCCCTCTCCCCAACCGGGACAGGGGGCTTCGTATCCGAGCAGTACTTC. This gives the protein CASALSPTGTGGFVSEQYF.

The gene calls are TRBV28 and TRBJ2-7; TRBD1 matches at 8 bases. The germline V gene encodes CDR1 MDHEN and CDR2 SYDVKM. CDR3 size: 16 residues. The junction had 5 bases not matched to a gene; V was cut back by 0 bases and J by 1 base. The CDR3 DNA reads TGTGCCAGCAGTTTATGGGAGGGGACAGGTTCCTACGAGCAGTACTTC. Its protein product is CASSLWEGTGSYEQYF.

This clone has just one count. The V and J genes are TRBV19 and TRBJ1-2; no clear D. Germline V lookup: CDR1 LNHDA, CDR2 SQIVND (reference sequence). CDR3 length: 14 amino acids. V lost 3 bases to trimming and J lost 0 bases, with 8 bases between them. CDR3 nucleotide sequence: TGTGCCAGTAGTATTGCAGATTCTAACTATGGCTACACCTTC. It encodes CASSIADSNYGYTF.

The CDR3 loop is CASSSPGLHSPLHF. DNA for the CDR3: TGTGCCAGCAGTTCCCCGGGACTCCATTCACCCCTCCACTTT. The chain combines TRBV27 with TRBJ1-6; D might be TRBD1 (5 bases). This CDR3 spans 14 amino acids. V lost 4 bases and J lost 8, with 12 bases in between. The germline gives CDR1 MNHEY, CDR2 SMNVEV (reference sequence).

The chain couples TRBV28 to TRBJ1-2; 7 bases match TRBD1. V trimming: 4 bases; J trimming: 3 bases; junction bases outside the gene matches: 14. Germline loops: CDR1 MDHEN, CDR2 SYDVKM. The CDR3 has 17 residues. CDR3 in amino acids: CASSSAGQAPSDYGYTF. The CDR3 nucleotides are TGTGCCAGCAGTTCCGCCGGACAGGCACCGTCGGACTATGGCTACACCTTC.

V usage is TRBV6-1 and J usage is TRBJ2-1; TRBD2 aligns across 11 bases. V was clipped by 2 bases and J by 0 bases; unmatched bases: 6. Germline CDR1 is MNHNS and CDR2 is SASEGT. CDR3 length: 18 residues. The CDR3 DNA sequence: TGTGCCAGCAGTGAATTTCTAGCGGGGGGCCTCTCCTACAATGAGCAGTTCTTC. This gives the protein CASSEFLAGGLSYNEQFF.

V is TRBV10-1 and J is TRBJ1-1, with 8 bases aligning to TRBD1. The CDR3 is 13 amino acids. Germline lookup yields CDR1 WNHNN and CDR2 SYGVQD (reference sequence). V shed 10 bases, J shed 5 bases, and the junction held 9 bases outside the gene matches. Here the CDR3 reads CATTRDRMTEAFF. In DNA, the CDR3 is TGCGCCACCACCCGGGACAGGATGACTGAAGCTTTCTTT.

V and J are TRBV7-9 and TRBJ2-1; 8 positions agree with TRBD2. Germline loops: CDR1 SEHNR, CDR2 FQNEAQ (reference sequence). V shed 4 bases, J shed 3 bases, and the junction held 8 bases outside the gene matches. The CDR3 has 16 amino acids. CDR3 sequence: CASSSAAGLVYNEQFF. The CDR3 DNA reads as TGTGCCAGCAGCTCAGCCGCGGGACTAGTCTACAATGAGCAGTTCTTC.

This chain joins TRBV7-8 and TRBJ2-5; D is perhaps TRBD2 (5 bases). CDR3 length: 14 amino acids. Germline V gives CDR1 SGHVS, CDR2 FQNEAQ. The V gene lost 6 bases and the J gene lost 4 bases, with 15 bases spanning the gap. For the CDR3, the DNA is TGTGCCAGCAGACTAGTAGGTGGAGGAGAGACCCAGTACTTC. Encoded protein: CASRLVGGGETQYF.

The J gene is TRBJ2-1, the V gene TRBV10-3; a weak D match, TRBD2 (7 bases). Germline CDR1 is ENHRY and CDR2 is SYGVKD. V was clipped by 3 bases and J by 4 bases, with 13 bases between them. This CDR3 contains 15 residues. CDR3 sequence reads: CAISDGGQVYNEQFF. The CDR3 coding sequence is TGTGCCATCAGTGACGGGGGGCAGGTTTACAATGAGCAGTTCTTC.

This clone came up once. The J gene is TRBJ1-5, the V gene TRBV19; D is undetermined. The germline V and J ends were trimmed by 8 bases and 2 bases, with 10 bases remaining between them. The CDR3 is 13 amino acids. Germline V gene data show CDR1 as LNHDA and CDR2 as SQIVND (reference sequence). The DNA for the CDR3 is TGTGCCAGTTCCCGAGTCGGCAATCAGCCCCAGCATTTT. Amino acid sequence: CASSRVGNQPQHF. The variable domain in full, completed from reference TRBV19 and TRBJ1-5, reads DGGITQSPKYLFRKEGQNVTLSCEQNLNHDAMYWYRQDPGQGLRLIYYSQIVNDFQKGDIAEGYSVSREKKESFPLTVTSAQKNPTAFYLCASSRVGNQPQHFGDGTRLSIL.

The chain uses TRBV28 and TRBJ2-7; 7 nucleotides agree with TRBD2. CDR1 MDHEN and CDR2 SYDVKM come from the germline V gene. The CDR3 is 15 residues long. Trimming cost V 5 bases and J 3 bases; bases outside gene matches: 10. CDR3 residues: CASSPTLGEGYEQYF. The CDR3 DNA reads as TGTGCCAGCAGTCCCACCCTGGGGGAGGGCTACGAGCAGTACTTC.

V and J are TRBV7-9 and TRBJ2-7; 7 bases match TRBD2. Germline loops: CDR1 SEHNR, CDR2 FQNEAQ (reference sequence). This CDR3 contains 15 residues. Losses at the gene ends were 5 bases for V and 1 base for J; bases not matched to a gene: 8. The CDR3 spells CASSPGEGRSYEQYF. As DNA, the CDR3 is TGTGCCAGCAGCCCGGGGGAGGGGAGGTCCTACGAGCAGTACTTC. Variable domain in full (rest from reference TRBV7-9 and TRBJ2-7): DTGVSQNPRHKITKRGQNVTFRCDPISEHNRLYWYRQTLGQGPEFLTYFQNEAQLEKSRLLSDRFSAERPKGSFSTLEIQRTEQGDSAMYLCASSPGEGRSYEQYFGPGTRLTVT.

As to this clone: Sequence at one end of the junction differs from germline and may be a read error. The chain recombines TRBV28 with TRBJ2-4; 10 bases are a match to TRBD2. From germline, CDR1 is MDHEN and CDR2 SYDVKM. This CDR3 has 15 amino acids. CDR3 residues: CAGSVSLAGKNIQYF. The CDR3 nucleotides read TGTGCCGGCAGTGTATCACTAGCGGGGAAAAACATTCAGTACTTC.

Only one count was recorded for this clone. This chain connects TRBV7-8 to TRBJ2-2; 12 nucleotides match TRBD2. The germline gives CDR1 SGHVS, CDR2 FQNEAQ. The CDR3 covers 15 residues. V dropped 5 bases and J dropped 6; count of bases not matched to a gene: 4. The CDR3 coding sequence is TGTGCCAGCAGCCCGGGACTAGCGGGCCCCGGGGAGCTGTTTTTT. It codes for CASSPGLAGPGELFF.

The chain couples TRBV5-4 to TRBJ2-7; 9 nucleotides line up with TRBD2. V shed 3 bases and J 3 bases; nucleotides not matched to a gene: 7. The CDR3 contains 15 residues. Germline assignment: CDR1 SGHNT and CDR2 YYREEE (reference sequence). CDR3 bases: TGTGCCAGCAGCTCCGGGACTAGCAGCCTCTACGAGCAGTACTTC. The encoded protein is CASSSGTSSLYEQYF.

This chain uses TRBV6-5 with TRBJ2-3, with 9 bases fitting TRBD1. The length of the CDR3 is 13 residues. Germline CDR1 MNHEY, CDR2 SVGAGI. The ends lost 6 bases at V and 8 bases at J; junction bases unmatched: 6. In DNA form, the CDR3 reads TGTGCCAGCAGGGGGACAGGGCTTTTTACGCAGTATTTT. Amino acid sequence: CASRGTGLFTQYF.

The rearrangement links TRBV19 to TRBJ2-7, with TRBD1 identical over 9 bases. Germline values: CDR1 LNHDA, CDR2 SQIVND (reference sequence). With 4 bases clipped from V and 7 bases from J, the junction kept 14 bases outside the gene matches. The CDR3 totals 16 residues. The CDR3 DNA sequence: TGTGCCAGTAGTAATACCCGGGACAGGGTCCGGGTAGAGCAGTACTTC. It encodes CASSNTRDRVRVEQYF.

As regards this clone: Other DNA sequences in the same sample also yield this CDR3. In DNA, the CDR3 is TGTGCCATCAGTCCAGGGGTCTATGAGCAGTACTTC. Protein sequence: CAISPGVYEQYF. The chain has TRBV10-3 and TRBJ2-7; D may be TRBD1 (6 bases). This CDR3 comprises 12 residues. In germline, CDR1 is ENHRY, CDR2 SYGVKD. Trimming pared 5 bases from V and 7 bases from J, leaving 12 bases between.

This clone was seen just once. The chain is built from TRBV29-1 and TRBJ2-3; D may be TRBD2 (6 bases). Trimming pared 4 bases from V and 2 bases from J, leaving 10 bases between. Germline V gene lookup returns CDR1 SQVTM and CDR2 ANQGSEA. There are 13 residues in the CDR3. The CDR3 DNA follows: TGCAGCGTTGTCGGGGGAAACACAGATACGCAGTATTTT. It is translated as CSVVGGNTDTQYF.

The chain recombines TRBV6-6 with TRBJ2-2; D may be TRBD2 (5 bases). The V and J ends lost 1 base and 5 bases respectively, with 11 bases between them. This CDR3 is 15 amino acids long. Germline V gene lookup returns CDR1 MNHNY and CDR2 SVGAGI (reference sequence). CDR3 residues: CASSYLGLSTGELFF. CDR3 sequence (DNA): TGTGCCAGCAGTTACTTAGGACTTTCTACCGGGGAGCTGTTTTTT.

The chain couples TRBV2 to TRBJ1-2, with unresolved D. The CDR3 sequence is 13 residues long. Per germline, CDR1 SNHLY and CDR2 FYNNEI. With 4 bases removed from V and 2 bases from J, the gap between germline ends came to 8 bases. The DNA for the CDR3 is TGTGCCAGCAGTGGCGATCCCAACTATGGCTACACCTTC. This sequence encodes CASSGDPNYGYTF.